What follows are 23 T cell receptor beta chains derived from one specimen sequenced in a study of T cell responses to AZD1222 COVID-19 vaccine. TCRdb's copy holds only in-frame clones and misses some; the assay was immunoSEQ multiplex PCR. Found here are fewer than 200,000 clones, 70% to 90% of them singletons; the top ten hold 11%. The sample here was peripheral blood, taken 28 days after the second AZD1222 dose. The source of these receptors is an adult who received the AZD1222 COVID-19 vaccine.

The CDR3 DNA reads as TGTGCCAGCTCCTCGGGACAGTTATTATACGAGCAGTACTTC. Its protein is CASSSGQLLYEQYF. This rearrangement joins TRBV18 to TRBJ2-7; 7 bases fit TRBD1. V trimming: 6 bases; J trimming: 4 bases; junction bases outside the gene matches: 9. The length of the CDR3 is 14 residues. Germline lookup yields CDR1 KGHSH and CDR2 LQKENI.

The V and J genes are TRBV4-1 and TRBJ1-1, with D possibly matching TRBD1 (6 bases). Germline CDR1 MGHRA, CDR2 YSYEKL. V was shortened by 5 bases and J by 5 bases, with 18 bases between the two germline ends. The length of the CDR3 is 15 residues. In DNA form, the CDR3 reads TGCGCCAGCAGCTACTCCGACAGGTTAGTTACTGAAGCTTTCTTT. Its translation is CASSYSDRLVTEAFF.

This chain joins TRBV28 and TRBJ1-1; 8 bases align to TRBD1. The CDR3 consists of 14 residues. Germline loops: CDR1 MDHEN, CDR2 SYDVKM. The ends lost 10 bases at V and 0 bases at J; junction bases unmatched: 7. In nucleotides, the CDR3 is TGTGCCACAAACAGGGGGTCCATGAACACTGAAGCTTTCTTT. Its protein product is CATNRGSMNTEAFF. The full variable domain, rest sourced from reference TRBV28 and TRBJ1-1, is DVKVTQSSRYLVKRTGEKVFLECVQDMDHENMFWYRQDPGLGLRLIYFSYDVKMKEKGDIPEGYSVSREKKERFSLILESASTNQTSMYLCATNRGSMNTEAFFGQGTRLTVV.

The chain has TRBV5-1 and TRBJ2-1; D is tentatively TRBD1 or TRBD2 (6 bases each). V gave up 4 bases and J gave up 4 bases, with 12 bases separating them. CDR1 SGHRS and CDR2 YFSETQ come from the germline V gene. The CDR3 consists of 14 residues. CDR3 sequence reads: CASSRGQEYNEQFF. The CDR3 coding sequence is TGCGCCAGCAGCCGGGGGCAGGAGTACAATGAGCAGTTCTTC.

This sequence joins TRBV5-1 and TRBJ2-1, with no clear D. This CDR3 comprises 15 residues. The germline CDR1 and CDR2 sequences are SGHRS and YFSETQ. Trimming left V 3 bases short and J 8 bases short, with 18 bases between. The CDR3 region is CASSSPLRSIDEQFF. DNA of the CDR3: TGCGCCAGCAGCTCGCCCCTAAGATCGATAGATGAGCAGTTCTTC. The whole variable domain, remainder taken from reference TRBV5-1 and TRBJ2-1, is KAGVTQTPRYLIKTRGQQVTLSCSPISGHRSVSWYQQTPGQGLQFLFEYFSETQRNKGNFPGRFSGRQFSNSRSEMNVSTLELGDSALYLCASSSPLRSIDEQFFGPGTRLTVL.

This chain links TRBV5-1 with TRBJ2-1; a weak D match, TRBD1 (5 bases). Germline V gene sequence: CDR1 SGHRS, CDR2 YFSETQ. V shed 4 bases and J shed 5 bases, with 10 bases lying between them. CDR3 length: 13 residues. The CDR3 region is CASSRGVNNEQFF. The CDR3 bases are TGCGCCAGCAGCAGGGGTGTGAACAATGAGCAGTTCTTC.

This chain joins TRBV5-4 and TRBJ2-1; 9 bases align to TRBD1. CDR1 is SGHNT, CDR2 YYREEE, per germline (reference sequence). The CDR3 spans 14 residues. With 4 bases clipped from V and 7 bases from J, the junction kept 6 bases outside the gene matches. The chain's CDR3 is CASSPGQGSNEQFF. The CDR3 DNA follows: TGTGCCAGCAGCCCCGGACAGGGGTCGAATGAGCAGTTCTTC.

Of note for this clone: Distinct nucleotide sequences in the sample also encode this CDR3. The rearrangement joins TRBV11-3 to TRBJ2-3, with D hard to call. CDR1 and CDR2 from the germline V gene are SGHNT and YENEEA. The CDR3 runs 14 residues. V lost 1 base and J lost 3, with 8 bases in between. CDR3 in amino acids: CASSLGGRTDTQYF. DNA for the CDR3: TGTGCCAGCAGCTTAGGGGGTAGGACAGATACGCAGTATTTT.

This chain joins TRBV28 and TRBJ1-1; D unresolved. Trimming took off 3 bases at V and 2 bases at J, with 10 bases between the two ends. The CDR3 spans 14 residues. The germline V gene encodes CDR1 MDHEN and CDR2 SYDVKM. The CDR3 here is CASSLSPANTEAFF. The CDR3 DNA sequence: TGTGCCAGCAGTTTGAGCCCGGCAAACACTGAAGCTTTCTTT.

The genes are TRBV5-1 and TRBJ1-1; 12 bases align to TRBD1. J was trimmed by 1 base and V by 7 bases; bases with no gene match: 11. The CDR3 loop spans 17 amino acids. CDR1 SGHRS and CDR2 YFSETQ come from the germline V gene. The CDR3 is CASQWGQGADWNTEAFF. The CDR3 nucleotides read TGCGCCAGCCAATGGGGACAGGGGGCGGATTGGAACACTGAAGCTTTCTTT. Drawing the rest from reference TRBV5-1 and TRBJ1-1, the complete variable domain is KAGVTQTPRYLIKTRGQQVTLSCSPISGHRSVSWYQQTPGQGLQFLFEYFSETQRNKGNFPGRFSGRQFSNSRSEMNVSTLELGDSALYLCASQWGQGADWNTEAFFGQGTRLTVV.

The chain recombines TRBV6-2 or TRBV6-3 with TRBJ2-1; a weak D match, TRBD2 (6 bases). The V gene lost 6 bases and the J gene lost 7 bases, with 10 bases spanning the gap. Germline V gives CDR1 MNHEY, CDR2 SVGEGT. This CDR3 contains 12 residues. The CDR3 DNA follows: TGTGCCAGCAGCCCCCTAGCGAATGAGCAGTTCTTC. Translating it yields CASSPLANEQFF.

V gene TRBV7-2 combines with J gene TRBJ1-1; 7 positions agree with TRBD1. The CDR3 length is 13 residues. The germline V gene encodes CDR1 SGHTA and CDR2 FQGNSA. V was pared by 0 bases and J by 7 bases, with 2 bases of the junction left unmatched. DNA for the CDR3: TGTGCCAGCAGCTTAGCTCAGGGGGGTGAAGCTTTCTTT. It is translated as CASSLAQGGEAFF.

This clone showed up just a few times. V and J are TRBV30 and TRBJ2-2; 9 nucleotides line up with TRBD2. The J segment lost 8 bases and the V segment lost 4 bases, leaving 8 bases of the junction unmatched. In germline, CDR1 is GTSNPN, CDR2 SVGIG (reference sequence). The CDR3 consists of 14 residues. The CDR3 DNA sequence: TGTGCCTGGACCCCCCTAGCGGGGTATGGGGAGCTGTTTTTT. The encoded protein is CAWTPLAGYGELFF.

The rearrangement uses TRBV6-5 and TRBJ1-1; TRBD1 matches at 9 bases. J was trimmed by 6 bases and V by 2 bases; bases with no gene match: 10. The CDR3 spans 16 residues. CDR1 is MNHEY and CDR2 is SVGAGI in the germline V gene. The CDR3 bases are TGTGCCAGCAGTTACCGTGGGACAGGGAAGGGGGCTGAAGCTTTCTTT. It encodes CASSYRGTGKGAEAFF.

V usage is TRBV6-1 and J usage is TRBJ2-7; D is unclear. Germline V gives CDR1 MNHNS, CDR2 SASEGT. V was clipped by 1 base and J by 6 bases, with 7 bases between them. There are 12 residues in the CDR3. In DNA, the CDR3 is TGTGCCAGCAGTGAAGTCGCATCCGAGCAGTACTTC. As protein: CASSEVASEQYF.

CDR3: CASSIGTTSTDTQYF. In DNA, the CDR3 is TGTGCCAGTAGTATAGGGACCACTAGCACAGATACGCAGTATTTT. The rearrangement links TRBV19 to TRBJ2-3; D gene unclear. Germline assignment: CDR1 LNHDA and CDR2 SQIVND (reference sequence). V was clipped by 1 base and J by 0 bases, with 8 bases between them. The CDR3 spans 15 residues.

CDR3 nucleotide sequence: TGTGCCAGCAGTTTATCGGGAGTCGGCTACACCTTC. It is translated as CASSLSGVGYTF. The gene calls are TRBV28 and TRBJ1-2; no firm D call. CDR3 length equals 12 residues. The germline V gene has CDR1 MDHEN and CDR2 SYDVKM. V was shortened by 1 base and J by 8 bases, with 8 bases between the two germline ends.

The CDR3 DNA is TGTGCCAGCAGCTTAATCGGGGAGGCTGTTGCAGATACGCAGTATTTT. It is translated as CASSLIGEAVADTQYF. This rearrangement joins TRBV7-3 to TRBJ2-3, with D tentatively TRBD2 (6 bases). This CDR3 has 16 amino acids. Trimming took off 1 base at V and 4 bases at J, with 15 bases between the two ends. Per germline, CDR1 SGHTA and CDR2 FQGTGA.

The gene calls are TRBV5-1 and TRBJ2-2; perhaps TRBD2 as D (5 bases). The CDR3 covers 14 residues. Per the germline V gene, CDR1 is SGHRS and CDR2 is YFSETQ. The V end lost 4 bases, the J end lost 1 base, and 8 bases lay between the germline ends. The CDR3 DNA reads as TGCGCCAGCAGCAACAGCGGGAACACCGGGGAGCTGTTTTTT. As protein: CASSNSGNTGELFF.

This clone appeared once. The V and J genes are TRBV4-2 and TRBJ2-1; 8 bases align to TRBD2. The germline CDR1 and CDR2 sequences are LGHNA and YNFKEQ. The CDR3 sequence is 17 residues long. Losses at the gene ends were 2 bases for V and 2 bases for J; bases not matched to a gene: 8. The CDR3 sequence is CASSQKEGTSPYNEQFF. In DNA form, the CDR3 reads TGTGCCAGCAGCCAAAAAGAGGGGACTAGTCCCTACAATGAGCAGTTCTTC.

The chain has TRBV27 and TRBJ2-5; D is undetermined. CDR1 and CDR2 from the germline V gene are MNHEY and SMNVEV (reference sequence). V gave up 2 bases and J gave up 0 bases, with 10 bases separating them. The CDR3 length is 15 residues. CDR3 sequence (DNA): TGTGCCAGCAGTTTAAAATATCCGTACCAAGAGACCCAGTACTTC. Its protein is CASSLKYPYQETQYF.

The V and J genes are TRBV19 and TRBJ2-7, with 9 nucleotides matching TRBD1. Losses at the gene ends were 5 bases for V and 2 bases for J; bases not matched to a gene: 4. This CDR3 region has 14 residues. Germline assignment: CDR1 LNHDA and CDR2 SQIVND (reference sequence). This chain's CDR3 is CASSVGQGTYEQYF. CDR3 in DNA: TGTGCCAGTAGTGTGGGACAGGGTACCTACGAGCAGTACTTC.

The rearrangement links TRBV7-6 to TRBJ2-5; D may be TRBD1 (6 bases). The germline gives CDR1 SGHVS, CDR2 FNYEAQ. Deletions cut 0 bases from V and 0 bases from J, with 14 bases between. There are 17 residues in the CDR3. This CDR3 is CASSLAGARDNQETQYF. CDR3 DNA sequence: TGTGCCAGCAGCTTAGCCGGGGCCCGGGACAACCAAGAGACCCAGTACTTC.